This T cell receptor (beta chain) is from a study of shared clonotypes between healthy human individuals. The study, taken as a whole, reports: In contrast to clonotypes shared by all four donors, non-shared clonotypes had lower generation probabilities. Only blood was sampled, and tissue TCR repertoires likely differ from blood ones.

This CDR3 has 14 residues. Germline V gene data show CDR1 as SGHRS and CDR2 as YFSETQ. Trimming shortened V by 4 bases and J by 0 bases, and 8 bases separated the two germline ends. As processed by the authors: ImmunoSEQ output lacked quality scores and full-length reads, limiting matched filtering. Produced via immunoSEQ multiplex PCR; TCRdb's table is partial and in-frame only. Clonal size and the V and J genes are those of that table, whereas D and trimming came from the DNA. The sample has about 1.5 million clones, approximately 97% seen once. Concerning this clone itself: Antigen unknown.

This clonotype was sampled from a man aged 25 to 45 in good health. The chain uses TRBV5-1 and TRBJ1-5; D perhaps matches TRBD1 (5 bases). Sequenced sample: naive CD4+ T cells sorted from blood. Subset reported: CD45RA+ positively selected. For the CDR3, the DNA is TGCGCCAGCAGCGAAACAGGTAGCAATCAGCCCCAGCATTTT. This codes for CASSETGSNQPQHF.